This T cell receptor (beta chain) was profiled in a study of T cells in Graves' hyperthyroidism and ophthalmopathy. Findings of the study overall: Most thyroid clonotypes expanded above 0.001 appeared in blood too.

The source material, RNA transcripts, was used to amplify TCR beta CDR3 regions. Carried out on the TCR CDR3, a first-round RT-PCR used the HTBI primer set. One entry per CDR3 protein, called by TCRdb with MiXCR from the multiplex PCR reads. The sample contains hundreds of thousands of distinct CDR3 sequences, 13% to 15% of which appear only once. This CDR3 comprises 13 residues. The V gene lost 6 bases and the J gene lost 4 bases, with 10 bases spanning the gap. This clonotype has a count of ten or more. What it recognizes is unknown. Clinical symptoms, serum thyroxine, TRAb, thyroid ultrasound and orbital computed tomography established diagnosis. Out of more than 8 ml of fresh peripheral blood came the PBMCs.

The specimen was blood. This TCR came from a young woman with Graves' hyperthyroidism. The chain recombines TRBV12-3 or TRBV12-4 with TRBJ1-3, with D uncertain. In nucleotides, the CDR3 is TGTGCCAGCAGCTCGATCCGGGGAAACACCATATATTTT. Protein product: CASSSIRGNTIYF.